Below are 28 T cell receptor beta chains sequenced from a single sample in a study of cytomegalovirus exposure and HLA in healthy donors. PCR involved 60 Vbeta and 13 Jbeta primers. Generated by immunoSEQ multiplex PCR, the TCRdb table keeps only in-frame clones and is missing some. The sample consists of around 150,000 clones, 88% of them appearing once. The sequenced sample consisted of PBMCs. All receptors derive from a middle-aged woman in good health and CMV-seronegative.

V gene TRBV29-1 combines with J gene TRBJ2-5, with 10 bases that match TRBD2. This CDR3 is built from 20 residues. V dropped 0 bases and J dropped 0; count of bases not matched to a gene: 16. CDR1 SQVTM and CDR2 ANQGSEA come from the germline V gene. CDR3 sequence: CSVEDILLAGVSRYQETQYF. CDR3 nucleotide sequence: TGCAGCGTTGAAGATATCTTGCTAGCGGGAGTGTCGAGGTACCAAGAGACCCAGTACTTC.

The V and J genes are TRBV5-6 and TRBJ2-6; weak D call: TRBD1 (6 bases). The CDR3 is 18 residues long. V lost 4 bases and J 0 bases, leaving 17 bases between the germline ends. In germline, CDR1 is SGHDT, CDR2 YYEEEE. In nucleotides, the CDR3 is TGTGCCAGCAGCCCTCTGCAGGGGCCCTACTCTGGGGCCAACGTCCTGACTTTC. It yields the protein CASSPLQGPYSGANVLTF.

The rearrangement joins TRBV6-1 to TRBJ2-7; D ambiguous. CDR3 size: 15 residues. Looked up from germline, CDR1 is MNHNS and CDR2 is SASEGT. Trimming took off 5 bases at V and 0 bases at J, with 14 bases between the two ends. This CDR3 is CASSTQSAVSYEQYF. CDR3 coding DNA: TGTGCCAGCAGTACCCAAAGCGCCGTCTCCTACGAGCAGTACTTC.

CDR3 residues: CASSLYWQDTQYF. The CDR3 nucleotides are TGTGCCAGCAGCTTATATTGGCAAGATACGCAGTATTTT. The V and J genes are TRBV7-2 and TRBJ2-3; no clear D. Trimming cost V 2 bases and J 5 bases, with 8 bases left between them. The germline V gene encodes CDR1 SGHTA and CDR2 FQGNSA. This CDR3 has 13 residues.

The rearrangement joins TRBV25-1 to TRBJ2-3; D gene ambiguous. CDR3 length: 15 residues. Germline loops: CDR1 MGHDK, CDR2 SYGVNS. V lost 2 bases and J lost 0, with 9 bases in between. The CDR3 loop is CASSEPRTSTDTQYF. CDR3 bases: TGTGCCAGCAGTGAACCCCGTACTAGCACAGATACGCAGTATTTT.

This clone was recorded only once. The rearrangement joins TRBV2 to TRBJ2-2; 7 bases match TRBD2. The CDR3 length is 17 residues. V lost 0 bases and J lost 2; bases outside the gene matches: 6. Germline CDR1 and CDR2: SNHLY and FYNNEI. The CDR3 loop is CASSEAPAGPNTGELFF. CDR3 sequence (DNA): TGTGCCAGCAGTGAAGCGCCAGCGGGACCAAACACCGGGGAGCTGTTTTTT.

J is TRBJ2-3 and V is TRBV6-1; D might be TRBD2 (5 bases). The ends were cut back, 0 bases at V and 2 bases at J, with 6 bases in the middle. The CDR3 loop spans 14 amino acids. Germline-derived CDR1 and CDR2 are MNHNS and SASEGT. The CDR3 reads CASSEAGDTDTQYF. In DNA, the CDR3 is TGTGCCAGCAGTGAAGCGGGAGACACAGATACGCAGTATTTT.

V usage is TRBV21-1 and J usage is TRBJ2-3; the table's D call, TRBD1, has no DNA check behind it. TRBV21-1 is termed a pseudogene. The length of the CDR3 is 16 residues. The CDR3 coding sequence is TGTGCCAGCGTCCTACTAGGACAGGAAGGAGCAGATACGCAGTATTTT. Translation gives CASVLLGQEGADTQYF.

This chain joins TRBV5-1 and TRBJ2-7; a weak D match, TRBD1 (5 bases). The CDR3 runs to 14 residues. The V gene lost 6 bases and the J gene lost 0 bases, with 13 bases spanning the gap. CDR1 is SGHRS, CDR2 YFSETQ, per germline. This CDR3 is CASTPDRTSYEQYF. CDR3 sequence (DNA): TGCGCCAGCACCCCTGACAGAACCTCCTACGAGCAGTACTTC.

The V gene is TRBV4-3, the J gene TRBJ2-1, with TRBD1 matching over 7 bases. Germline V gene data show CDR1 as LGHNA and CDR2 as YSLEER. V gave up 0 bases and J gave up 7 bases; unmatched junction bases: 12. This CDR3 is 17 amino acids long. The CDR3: CASSQDPPVTGWNEQFF. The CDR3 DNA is TGCGCCAGCAGCCAAGATCCCCCCGTGACAGGGTGGAATGAGCAGTTCTTC.

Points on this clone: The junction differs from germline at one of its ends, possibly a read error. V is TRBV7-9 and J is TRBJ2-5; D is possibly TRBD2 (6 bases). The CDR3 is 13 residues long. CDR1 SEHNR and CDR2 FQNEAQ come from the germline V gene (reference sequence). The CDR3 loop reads CASRFGGVETQYF. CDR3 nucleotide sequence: TGTGCCAGCCGCTTCGGCGGGGTGGAGACCCAGTACTTC. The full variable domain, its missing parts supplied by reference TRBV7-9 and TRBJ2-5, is DTGVSQNPRHKITKRGQNVTFRCDPISEHNRLYWYRQTLGQGPEFLTYFQNEAQLEKSRLLSDRFSAERPKGSFSTLEIQRTEQGDSAMYLCASRFGGVETQYFGPGTRLLVL.

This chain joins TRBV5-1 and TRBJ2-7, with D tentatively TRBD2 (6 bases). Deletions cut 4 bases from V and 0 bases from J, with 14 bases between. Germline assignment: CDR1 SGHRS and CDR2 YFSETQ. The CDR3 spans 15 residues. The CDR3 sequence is CASSAGSGYSYEQYF. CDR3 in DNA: TGCGCCAGCAGCGCGGGGAGTGGGTACTCCTACGAGCAGTACTTC.

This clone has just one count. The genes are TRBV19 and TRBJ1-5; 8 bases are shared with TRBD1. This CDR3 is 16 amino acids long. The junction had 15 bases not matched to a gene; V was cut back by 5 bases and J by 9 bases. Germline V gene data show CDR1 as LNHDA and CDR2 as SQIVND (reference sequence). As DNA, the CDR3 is TGTGCCAGTAGTCTGACCGGGACAGGTCGCCTACGGCCCCAGCATTTT. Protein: CASSLTGTGRLRPQHF.

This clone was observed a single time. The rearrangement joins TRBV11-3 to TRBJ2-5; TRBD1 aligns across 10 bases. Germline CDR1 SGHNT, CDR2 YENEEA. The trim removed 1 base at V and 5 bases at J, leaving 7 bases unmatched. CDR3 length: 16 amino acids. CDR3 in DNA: TGTGCCAGCAGCTTAGTCCGGACAGGGGGTCCTGAGACCCAGTACTTC. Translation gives CASSLVRTGGPETQYF.

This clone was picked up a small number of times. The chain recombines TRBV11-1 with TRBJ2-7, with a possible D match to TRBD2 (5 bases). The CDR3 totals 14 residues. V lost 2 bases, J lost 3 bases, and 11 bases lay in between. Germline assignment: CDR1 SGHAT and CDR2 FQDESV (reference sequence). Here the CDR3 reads CASSLRESRYEQYF. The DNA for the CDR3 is TGTGCCAGCAGCTTACGGGAATCTCGCTACGAGCAGTACTTC.

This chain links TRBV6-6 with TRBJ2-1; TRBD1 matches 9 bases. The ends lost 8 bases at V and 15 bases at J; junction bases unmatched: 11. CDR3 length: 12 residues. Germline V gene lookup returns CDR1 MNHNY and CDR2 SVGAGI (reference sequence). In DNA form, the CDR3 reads TGTGCCAGCGGACCGGGACAGGGTAGGCGGTTCTTC. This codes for CASGPGQGRRFF.

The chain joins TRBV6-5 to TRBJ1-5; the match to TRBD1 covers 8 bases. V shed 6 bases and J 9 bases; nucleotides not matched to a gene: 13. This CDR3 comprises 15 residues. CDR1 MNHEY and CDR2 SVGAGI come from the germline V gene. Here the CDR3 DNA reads TGTGCCAGCAGCCGACAGGGGTCCGTGGGCGCGCCCCAGCATTTT. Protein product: CASSRQGSVGAPQHF.

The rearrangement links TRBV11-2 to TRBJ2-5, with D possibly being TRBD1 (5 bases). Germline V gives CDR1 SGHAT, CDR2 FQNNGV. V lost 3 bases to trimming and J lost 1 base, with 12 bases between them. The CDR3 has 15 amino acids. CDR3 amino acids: CASSFHDRLQETQYF. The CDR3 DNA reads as TGTGCCAGCAGCTTCCACGACAGACTCCAAGAGACCCAGTACTTC.

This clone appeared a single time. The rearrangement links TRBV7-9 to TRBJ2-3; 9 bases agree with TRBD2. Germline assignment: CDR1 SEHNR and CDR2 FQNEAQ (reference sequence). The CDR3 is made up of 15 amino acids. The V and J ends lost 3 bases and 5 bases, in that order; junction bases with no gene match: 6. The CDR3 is CASSFRLAEGDTQYF. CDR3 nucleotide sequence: TGTGCCAGCAGCTTTCGACTAGCGGAGGGAGATACGCAGTATTTT.

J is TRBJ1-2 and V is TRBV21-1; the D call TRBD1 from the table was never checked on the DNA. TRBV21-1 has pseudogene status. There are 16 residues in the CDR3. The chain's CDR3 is CASSKGGTPTNYGYTF. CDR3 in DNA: TGTGCCAGCAGCAAAGGGGGGACACCGACTAACTATGGCTACACCTTC.

This CDR3 is CASSPRSRLSSGANVLTF. As DNA, the CDR3 is TGTGCCAGCAGCCCCCGATCTAGACTGTCCTCTGGGGCCAACGTCCTGACTTTC. The chain carries TRBV21-1 and TRBJ2-6; the table's D call of TRBD2 was not tested on the DNA. TRBV21-1 is marked as a pseudogene. This CDR3 is 18 amino acids long.

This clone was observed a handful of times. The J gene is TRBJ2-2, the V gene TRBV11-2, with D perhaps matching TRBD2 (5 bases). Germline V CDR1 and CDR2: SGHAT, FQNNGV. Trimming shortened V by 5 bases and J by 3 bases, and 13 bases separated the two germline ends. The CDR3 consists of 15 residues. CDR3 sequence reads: CASSQGGPDTGELFF. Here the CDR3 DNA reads TGTGCCAGCAGCCAAGGAGGTCCCGACACCGGGGAGCTGTTTTTT.

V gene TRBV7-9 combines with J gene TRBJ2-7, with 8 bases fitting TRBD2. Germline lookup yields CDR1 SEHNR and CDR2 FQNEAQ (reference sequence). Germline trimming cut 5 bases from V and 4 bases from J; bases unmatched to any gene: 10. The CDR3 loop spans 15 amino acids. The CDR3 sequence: CASSPPGTSLYEQYF. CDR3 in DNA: TGTGCCAGCAGCCCCCCCGGGACTAGTCTGTACGAGCAGTACTTC.

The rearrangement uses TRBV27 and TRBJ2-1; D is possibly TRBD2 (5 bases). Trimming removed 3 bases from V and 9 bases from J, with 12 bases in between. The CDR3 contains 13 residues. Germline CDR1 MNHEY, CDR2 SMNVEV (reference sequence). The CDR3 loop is CASSLVLDTEQFF. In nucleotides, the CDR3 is TGTGCCAGCAGTTTGGTACTAGACACTGAGCAGTTCTTC.

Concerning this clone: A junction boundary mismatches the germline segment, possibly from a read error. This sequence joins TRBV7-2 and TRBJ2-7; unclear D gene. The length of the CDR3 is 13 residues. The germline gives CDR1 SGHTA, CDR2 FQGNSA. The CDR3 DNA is TGTGCCAGCAGCTTACACCGAGGAAGCGAGCAGTCCTTC. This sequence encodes CASSLHRGSEQSF. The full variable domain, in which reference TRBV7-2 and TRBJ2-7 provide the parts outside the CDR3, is GAGVSQSPSNKVTEKGKDVELRCDPISGHTALYWYRQSLGQGLEFLIYFQGNSAPDKSGLPSDRFSAERTGGSVSTLTIQRTQQEDSAVYLCASSLHRGSEQSFGPGTRLTVT.

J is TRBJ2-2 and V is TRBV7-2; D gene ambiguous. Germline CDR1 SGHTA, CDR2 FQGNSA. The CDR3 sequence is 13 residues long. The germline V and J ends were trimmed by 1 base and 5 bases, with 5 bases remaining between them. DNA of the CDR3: TGTGCCAGCAGCTTAGTTTATACCGGGGAGCTGTTTTTT. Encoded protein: CASSLVYTGELFF.

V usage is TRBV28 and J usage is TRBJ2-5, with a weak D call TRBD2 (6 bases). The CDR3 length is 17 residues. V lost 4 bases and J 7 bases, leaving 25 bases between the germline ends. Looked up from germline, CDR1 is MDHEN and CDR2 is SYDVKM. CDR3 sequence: CASSSQRLAPYTGTQYF. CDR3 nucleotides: TGTGCCAGCAGTTCCCAGCGTCTAGCGCCCTACACCGGGACCCAGTACTTC. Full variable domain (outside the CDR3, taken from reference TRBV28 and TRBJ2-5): DVKVTQSSRYLVKRTGEKVFLECVQDMDHENMFWYRQDPGLGLRLIYFSYDVKMKEKGDIPEGYSVSREKKERFSLILESASTNQTSMYLCASSSQRLAPYTGTQYFGPGTRLLVL.

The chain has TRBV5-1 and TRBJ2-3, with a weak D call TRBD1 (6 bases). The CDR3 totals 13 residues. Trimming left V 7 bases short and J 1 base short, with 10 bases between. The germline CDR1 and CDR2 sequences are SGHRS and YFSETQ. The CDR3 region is CASERTGTDTQYF. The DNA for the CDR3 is TGCGCCAGCGAGCGGACAGGCACAGATACGCAGTATTTT.